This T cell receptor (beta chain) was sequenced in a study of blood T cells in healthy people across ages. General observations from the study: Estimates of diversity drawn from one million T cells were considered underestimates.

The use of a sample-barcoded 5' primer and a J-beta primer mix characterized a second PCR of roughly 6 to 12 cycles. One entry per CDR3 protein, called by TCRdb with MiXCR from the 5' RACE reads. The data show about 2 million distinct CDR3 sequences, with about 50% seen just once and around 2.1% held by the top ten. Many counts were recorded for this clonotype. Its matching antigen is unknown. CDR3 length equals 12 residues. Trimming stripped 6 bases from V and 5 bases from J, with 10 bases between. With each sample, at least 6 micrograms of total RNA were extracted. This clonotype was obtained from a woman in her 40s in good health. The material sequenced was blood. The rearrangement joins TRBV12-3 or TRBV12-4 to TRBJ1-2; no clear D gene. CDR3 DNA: TGTGCCAGCAGCCCGACTGCGTATGGCTACACCTTC. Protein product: CASSPTAYGYTF.